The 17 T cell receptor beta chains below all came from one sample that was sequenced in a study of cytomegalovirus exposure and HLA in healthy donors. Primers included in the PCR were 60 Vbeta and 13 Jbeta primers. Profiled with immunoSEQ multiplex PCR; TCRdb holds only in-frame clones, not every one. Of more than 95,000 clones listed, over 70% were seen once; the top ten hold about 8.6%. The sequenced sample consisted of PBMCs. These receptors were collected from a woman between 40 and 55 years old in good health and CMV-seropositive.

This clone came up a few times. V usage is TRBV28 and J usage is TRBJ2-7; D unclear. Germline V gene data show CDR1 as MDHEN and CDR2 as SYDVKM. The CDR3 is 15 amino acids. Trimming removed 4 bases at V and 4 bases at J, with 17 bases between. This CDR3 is CASSYPGESVYEQYF. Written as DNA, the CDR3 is TGTGCCAGCAGTTATCCCGGAGAGAGTGTTTACGAGCAGTACTTC.

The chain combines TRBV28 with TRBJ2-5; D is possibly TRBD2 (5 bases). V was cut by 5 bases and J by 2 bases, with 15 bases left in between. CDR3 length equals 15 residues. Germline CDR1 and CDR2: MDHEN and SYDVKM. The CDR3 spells CASSPWSGFQETQYF. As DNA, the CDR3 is TGTGCCAGCAGTCCCTGGAGCGGATTTCAAGAGACCCAGTACTTC.

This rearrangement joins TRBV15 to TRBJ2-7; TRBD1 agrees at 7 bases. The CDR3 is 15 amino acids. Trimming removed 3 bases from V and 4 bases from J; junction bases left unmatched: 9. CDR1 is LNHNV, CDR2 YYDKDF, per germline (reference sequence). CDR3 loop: CATSRYRDREYEQYF. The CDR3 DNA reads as TGTGCCACCAGCAGGTACCGGGACAGAGAGTACGAGCAGTACTTC.

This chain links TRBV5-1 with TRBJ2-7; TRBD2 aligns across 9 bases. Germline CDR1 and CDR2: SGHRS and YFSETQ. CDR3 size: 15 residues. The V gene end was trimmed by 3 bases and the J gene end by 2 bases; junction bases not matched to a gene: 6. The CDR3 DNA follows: TGCGCCAGCAGCTGGGGTAGCGGGAGAGCCTACGAGCAGTACTTC. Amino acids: CASSWGSGRAYEQYF.

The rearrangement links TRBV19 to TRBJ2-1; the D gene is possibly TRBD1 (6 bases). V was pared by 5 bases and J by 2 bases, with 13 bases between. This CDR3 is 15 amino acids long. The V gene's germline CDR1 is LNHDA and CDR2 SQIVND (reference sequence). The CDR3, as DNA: TGTGCCAGTAGTGTAGCAGGGGCCGCCTACAATGAGCAGTTCTTC. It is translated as CASSVAGAAYNEQFF.

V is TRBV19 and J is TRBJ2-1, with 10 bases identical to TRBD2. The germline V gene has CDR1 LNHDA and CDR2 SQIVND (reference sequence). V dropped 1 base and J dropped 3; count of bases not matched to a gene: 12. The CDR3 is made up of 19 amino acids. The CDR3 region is CASSIAEGLAGDGYNEQFF. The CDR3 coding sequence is TGTGCCAGTAGTATAGCCGAGGGCCTAGCGGGAGATGGCTACAATGAGCAGTTCTTC. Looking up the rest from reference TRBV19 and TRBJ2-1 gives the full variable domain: DGGITQSPKYLFRKEGQNVTLSCEQNLNHDAMYWYRQDPGQGLRLIYYSQIVNDFQKGDIAEGYSVSREKKESFPLTVTSAQKNPTAFYLCASSIAEGLAGDGYNEQFFGPGTRLTVL.

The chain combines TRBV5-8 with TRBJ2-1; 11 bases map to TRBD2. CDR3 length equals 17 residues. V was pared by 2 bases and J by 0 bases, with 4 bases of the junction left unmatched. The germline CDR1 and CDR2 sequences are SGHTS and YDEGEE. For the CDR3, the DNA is TGTGCCAGCAGCTTCTATACTAGCGGGAGCTCCTACAATGAGCAGTTCTTC. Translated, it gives CASSFYTSGSSYNEQFF.

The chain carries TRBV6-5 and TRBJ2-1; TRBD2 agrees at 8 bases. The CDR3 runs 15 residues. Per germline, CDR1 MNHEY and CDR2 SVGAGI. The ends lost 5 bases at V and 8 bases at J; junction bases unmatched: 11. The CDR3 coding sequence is TGTGCCAGCAGTCGGGAGGGCCGTTATATTTATGAGCAGTTCTTC. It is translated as CASSREGRYIYEQFF.

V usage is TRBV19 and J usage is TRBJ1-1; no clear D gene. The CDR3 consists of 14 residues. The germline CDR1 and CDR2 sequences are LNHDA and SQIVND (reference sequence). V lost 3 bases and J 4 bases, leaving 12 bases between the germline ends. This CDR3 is CASSMTGFGTEAFF. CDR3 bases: TGTGCCAGTAGTATGACGGGTTTTGGCACTGAAGCTTTCTTT.

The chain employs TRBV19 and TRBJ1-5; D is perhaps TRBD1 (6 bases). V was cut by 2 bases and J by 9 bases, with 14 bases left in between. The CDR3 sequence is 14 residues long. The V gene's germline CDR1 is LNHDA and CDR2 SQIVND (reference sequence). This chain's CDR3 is CASSIWDTTGPQHF. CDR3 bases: TGTGCCAGTAGTATATGGGACACTACGGGGCCCCAGCATTTT.

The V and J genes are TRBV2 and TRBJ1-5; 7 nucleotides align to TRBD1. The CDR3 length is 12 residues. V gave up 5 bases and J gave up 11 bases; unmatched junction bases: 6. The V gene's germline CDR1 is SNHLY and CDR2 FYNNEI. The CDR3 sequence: CASSIDRATQHF. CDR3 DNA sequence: TGTGCCAGCAGTATAGACAGGGCGACCCAGCATTTT.

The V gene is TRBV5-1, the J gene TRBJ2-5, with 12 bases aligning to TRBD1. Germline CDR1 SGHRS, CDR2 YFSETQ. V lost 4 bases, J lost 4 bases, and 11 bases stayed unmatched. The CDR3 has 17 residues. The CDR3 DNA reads TGCGCCAGCAGCGTTCCCGTAGGGACAGGGGGCGGAGAGACCCAGTACTTC. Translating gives CASSVPVGTGGGETQYF.

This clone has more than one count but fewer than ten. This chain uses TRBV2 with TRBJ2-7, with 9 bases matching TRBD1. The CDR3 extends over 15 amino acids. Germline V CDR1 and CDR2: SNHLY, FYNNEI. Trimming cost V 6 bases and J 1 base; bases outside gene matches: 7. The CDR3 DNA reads TGTGCCAGCAGCCGGGACAGGGTAGGATCCTACGAGCAGTACTTC. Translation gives CASSRDRVGSYEQYF.

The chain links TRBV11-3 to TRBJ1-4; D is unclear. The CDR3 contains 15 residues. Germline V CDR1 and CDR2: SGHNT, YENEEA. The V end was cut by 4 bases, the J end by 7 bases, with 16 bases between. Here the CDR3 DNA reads TGTGCCAGCAGCTCGACCCGGGCTGGAGGTGAAAAACTGTTTTTT. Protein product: CASSSTRAGGEKLFF.

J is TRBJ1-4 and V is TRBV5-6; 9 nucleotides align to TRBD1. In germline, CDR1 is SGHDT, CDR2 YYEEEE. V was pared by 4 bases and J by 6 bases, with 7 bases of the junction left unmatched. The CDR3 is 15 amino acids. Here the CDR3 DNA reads TGTGCCAGCAGCCCCCTGGACAGGGGTGATGAAAAACTGTTTTTT. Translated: CASSPLDRGDEKLFF.

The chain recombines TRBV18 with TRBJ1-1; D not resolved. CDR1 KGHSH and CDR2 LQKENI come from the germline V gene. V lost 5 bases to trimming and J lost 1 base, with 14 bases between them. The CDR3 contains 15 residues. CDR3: CASSSLPSPNTEAFF. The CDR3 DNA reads TGTGCCAGCTCAAGTTTACCGAGCCCGAACACTGAAGCTTTCTTT.

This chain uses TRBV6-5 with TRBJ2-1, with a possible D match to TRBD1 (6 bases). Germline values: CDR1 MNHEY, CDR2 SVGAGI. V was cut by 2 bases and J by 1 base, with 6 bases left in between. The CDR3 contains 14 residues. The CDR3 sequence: CASSYRGSYNEQFF. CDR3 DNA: TGTGCCAGCAGTTACAGGGGGTCCTACAATGAGCAGTTCTTC.